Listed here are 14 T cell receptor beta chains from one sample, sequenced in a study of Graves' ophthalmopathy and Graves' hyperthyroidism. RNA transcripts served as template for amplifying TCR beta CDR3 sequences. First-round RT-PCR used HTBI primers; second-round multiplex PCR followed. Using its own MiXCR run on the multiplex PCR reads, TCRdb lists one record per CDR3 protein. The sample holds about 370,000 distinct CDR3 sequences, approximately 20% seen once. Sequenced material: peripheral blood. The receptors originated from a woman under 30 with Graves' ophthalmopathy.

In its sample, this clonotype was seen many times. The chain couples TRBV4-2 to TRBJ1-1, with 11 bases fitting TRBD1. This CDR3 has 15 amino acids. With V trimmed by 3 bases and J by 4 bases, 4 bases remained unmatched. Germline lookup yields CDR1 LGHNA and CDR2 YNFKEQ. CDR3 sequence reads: CASSHLGQGATEAFF. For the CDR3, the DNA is TGTGCCAGCAGCCATCTCGGACAGGGGGCCACTGAAGCTTTCTTT.

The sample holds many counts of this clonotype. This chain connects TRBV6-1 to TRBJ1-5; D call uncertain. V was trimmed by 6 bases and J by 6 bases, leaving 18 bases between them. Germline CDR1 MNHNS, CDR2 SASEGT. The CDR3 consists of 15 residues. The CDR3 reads CASSPYTLSLQPQHF. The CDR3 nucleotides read TGTGCCAGCAGCCCTTACACACTCAGCCTTCAGCCCCAGCATTTT.

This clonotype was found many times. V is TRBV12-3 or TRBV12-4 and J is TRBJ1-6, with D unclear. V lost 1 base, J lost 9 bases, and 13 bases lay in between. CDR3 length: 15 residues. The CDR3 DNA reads TGTGCCAGCAGTTTAGGGCCAGCTTCAGGTTCACCCCTCCACTTT. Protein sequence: CASSLGPASGSPLHF.

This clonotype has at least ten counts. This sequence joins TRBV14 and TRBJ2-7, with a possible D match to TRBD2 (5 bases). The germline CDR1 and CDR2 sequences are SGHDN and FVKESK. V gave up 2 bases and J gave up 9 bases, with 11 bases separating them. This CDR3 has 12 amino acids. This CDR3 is CASSQTEGAQYF. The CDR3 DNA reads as TGTGCCAGCAGCCAAACAGAGGGCGCGCAGTACTTC. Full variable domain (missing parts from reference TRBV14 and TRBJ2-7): EAGVTQFPSHSVIEKGQTVTLRCDPISGHDNLYWYRRVMGKEIKFLLHFVKESKQDESGMPNNRFLAERTGGTYSTLKVQPAELEDSGVYFCASSQTEGAQYFGPGTRLTVT.

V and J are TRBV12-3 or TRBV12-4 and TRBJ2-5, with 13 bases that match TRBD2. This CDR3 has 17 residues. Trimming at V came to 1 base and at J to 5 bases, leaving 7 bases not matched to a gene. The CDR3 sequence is CASSLGRLAGGGETQYF. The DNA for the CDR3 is TGTGCCAGCAGTTTAGGGCGACTAGCGGGAGGCGGTGAGACCCAGTACTTC.

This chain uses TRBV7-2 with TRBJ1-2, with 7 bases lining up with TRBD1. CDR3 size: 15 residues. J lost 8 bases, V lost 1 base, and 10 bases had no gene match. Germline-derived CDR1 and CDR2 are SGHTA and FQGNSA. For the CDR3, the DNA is TGTGCCAGCAGCTTAGTTCCCAGGGGGGGTCGGGGCTACACCTTC. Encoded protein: CASSLVPRGGRGYTF.

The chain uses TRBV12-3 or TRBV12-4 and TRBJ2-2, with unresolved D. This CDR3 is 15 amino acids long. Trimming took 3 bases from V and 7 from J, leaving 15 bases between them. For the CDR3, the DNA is TGTGCCAGCAGTTTCCCTGGCTCCTCTAGCGGGGAGCTGTTTTTT. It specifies CASSFPGSSSGELFF.

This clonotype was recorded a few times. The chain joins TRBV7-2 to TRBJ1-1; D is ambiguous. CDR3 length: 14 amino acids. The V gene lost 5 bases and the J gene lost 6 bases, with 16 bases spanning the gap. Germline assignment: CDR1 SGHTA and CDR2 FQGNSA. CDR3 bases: TGTGCCAGCAGCCGAAGATTTCAGGCGCCTGAAGCTTTCTTT. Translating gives CASSRRFQAPEAFF.

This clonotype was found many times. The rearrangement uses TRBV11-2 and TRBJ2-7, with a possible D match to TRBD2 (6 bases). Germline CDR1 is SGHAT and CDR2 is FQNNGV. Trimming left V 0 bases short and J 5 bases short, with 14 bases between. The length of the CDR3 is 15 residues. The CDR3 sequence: CASSLDAGNGDEQYF. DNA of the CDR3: TGTGCCAGCAGCTTAGATGCGGGAAACGGCGACGAGCAGTACTTC.

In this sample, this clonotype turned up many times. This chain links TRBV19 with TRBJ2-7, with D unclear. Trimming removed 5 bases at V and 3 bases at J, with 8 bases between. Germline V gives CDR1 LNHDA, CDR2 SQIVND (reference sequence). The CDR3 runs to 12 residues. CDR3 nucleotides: TGTGCCAGTAGTGAATCCTACTACGAGCAGTACTTC. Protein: CASSESYYEQYF.

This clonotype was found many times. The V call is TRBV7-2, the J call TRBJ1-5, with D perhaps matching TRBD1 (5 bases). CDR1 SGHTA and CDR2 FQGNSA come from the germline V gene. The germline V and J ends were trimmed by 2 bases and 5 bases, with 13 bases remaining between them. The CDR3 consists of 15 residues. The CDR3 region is CASSLKPGPYQPQHF. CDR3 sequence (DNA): TGTGCCAGCAGCTTAAAACCGGGGCCCTATCAGCCCCAGCATTTT.

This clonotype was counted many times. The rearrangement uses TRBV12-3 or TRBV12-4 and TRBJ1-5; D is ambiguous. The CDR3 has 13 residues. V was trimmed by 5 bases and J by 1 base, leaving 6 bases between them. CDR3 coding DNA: TGTGCCAGCAGTCAAAGGAGCAATCAGCCCCAGCATTTT. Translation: CASSQRSNQPQHF.

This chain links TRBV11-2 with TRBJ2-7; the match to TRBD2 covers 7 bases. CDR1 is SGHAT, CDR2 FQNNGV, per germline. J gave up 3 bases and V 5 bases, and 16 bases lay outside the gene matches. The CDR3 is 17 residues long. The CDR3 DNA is TGTGCCAGCAGCGGCGTCAATCTCGGGCCTAGCGGCTACGAGCAGTACTTC. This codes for CASSGVNLGPSGYEQYF.

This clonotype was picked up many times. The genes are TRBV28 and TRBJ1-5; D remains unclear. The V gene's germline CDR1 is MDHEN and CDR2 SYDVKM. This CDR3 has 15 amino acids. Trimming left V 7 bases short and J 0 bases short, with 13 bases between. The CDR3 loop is CASKLARYSNQPQHF. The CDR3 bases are TGTGCCAGCAAATTGGCCAGATATAGCAATCAGCCCCAGCATTTT. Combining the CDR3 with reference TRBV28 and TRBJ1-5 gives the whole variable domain DVKVTQSSRYLVKRTGEKVFLECVQDMDHENMFWYRQDPGLGLRLIYFSYDVKMKEKGDIPEGYSVSREKKERFSLILESASTNQTSMYLCASKLARYSNQPQHFGDGTRLSIL.